These T cell receptor beta chains were read from a single sample in a study of T cell responses to AZD1222 COVID-19 vaccine. TCRdb's table, derived via immunoSEQ multiplex PCR, lists solely in-frame clones and lacks some. This sample has about 130,000 clones, with around 90% found just once. The sequenced sample was peripheral blood, obtained 28 days after the second AZD1222 dose. The receptors stem from an adult who received the AZD1222 COVID-19 vaccine. CDR3s include the opening cysteine and the closing phenylalanine or tryptophan. The D gene is left open where the match is weak. Clone size, where shown, is once, few, many, or a class for clones that have expanded.

CDR3 protein: CASSPDVAGTGGEAFF; CDR3 DNA: TGTGCCAGCTCACCCGACGTGGCAGGGACAGGGGGTGAAGCTTTCTTT; J gene: TRBJ1-1; CDR3 length: 16; D gene: TRBD1; clone size: few; V gene: TRBV18
CDR3 protein: CASRASGYEQYF; CDR3 DNA: TGTGCCAGCAGGGCTAGCGGGTACGAGCAGTACTTC; J gene: TRBJ2-7; CDR3 length: 12; D gene: TRBD2; clone size: .; V gene: TRBV28
CDR3 protein: CASSQDPTVTDTIYF; CDR3 DNA: TGCGCCAGCAGCCAAGATCCCACGGTAACGGACACCATATATTTT; J gene: TRBJ1-3; CDR3 length: 15; D gene: .; clone size: .; V gene: TRBV4-1
CDR3 protein: CASSTDRGRDSPLHF; CDR3 DNA: TGTGCCAGTAGCACTGACAGGGGTAGGGATTCACCCCTCCACTTT; J gene: TRBJ1-6; CDR3 length: 15; D gene: TRBD1; clone size: .; V gene: TRBV19
CDR3 protein: CASSPRTGTGETQYF; CDR3 DNA: TGTGCCAGCAGCCCACGAACCGGGACTGGTGAGACCCAGTACTTC; J gene: TRBJ2-5; CDR3 length: 15; D gene: .; clone size: .; V gene: TRBV3-1/TRBV3-2
CDR3 protein: CASSLEVPQAFF; CDR3 DNA: TGTGCCAGCAGCTTAGAAGTCCCGCAGGCTTTCTTT; J gene: TRBJ1-1; CDR3 length: 12; D gene: .; clone size: once; V gene: TRBV11-3
CDR3 protein: CASSQGWPYRGENYGYTF; CDR3 DNA: TGCGCCAGCAGCCAGGGGTGGCCATACAGGGGGGAGAACTATGGCTACACCTTC; J gene: TRBJ1-2; CDR3 length: 18; D gene: TRBD1; clone size: once; V gene: TRBV4-3
CDR3 protein: CASSLGALYGYTF; CDR3 DNA: TGTGCCAGCAGCTTGGGCGCTCTTTATGGCTACACCTTC; J gene: TRBJ1-2; CDR3 length: 13; D gene: .; clone size: .; V gene: TRBV5-8
CDR3 protein: CASRPGQDYGYTF; CDR3 DNA: TGTGCCAGCAGACCGGGACAGGATTATGGCTACACCTTC; J gene: TRBJ1-2; CDR3 length: 13; D gene: TRBD1; clone size: .; V gene: TRBV27
CDR3 protein: CASSQGHRGGMNSPLHF; CDR3 DNA: TGCGCCAGCAGCCAAGGTCACAGGGGCGGGATGAATTCACCCCTCCACTTT; J gene: TRBJ1-6; CDR3 length: 17; D gene: TRBD1; clone size: once; V gene: TRBV4-1
CDR3 protein: CASSHGTVPYEQYF; CDR3 DNA: TGTGCCAGCAGCCACGGGACGGTACCCTACGAGCAGTACTTC; J gene: TRBJ2-7; CDR3 length: 14; D gene: .; clone size: .; V gene: TRBV28
CDR3 protein: CASSQEDRDYNEQFF; CDR3 DNA: TGTGCCAGCAGCCAAGAAGACAGGGACTACAATGAGCAGTTCTTC; J gene: TRBJ2-1; CDR3 length: 15; D gene: TRBD1; clone size: few; V gene: TRBV3-1/TRBV3-2
CDR3 protein: CASSLGQGTLAFF; CDR3 DNA: TGTGCCAGCAGCTTAGGTCAGGGGACTTTGGCTTTCTTT; J gene: TRBJ1-1; CDR3 length: 13; D gene: .; clone size: .; V gene: TRBV5-4
CDR3 protein: CASSPNRGTEAFF; CDR3 DNA: TGTGCCAGCAGCCCAAACAGGGGTACCGAAGCTTTCTTT; J gene: TRBJ1-1; CDR3 length: 13; D gene: TRBD1; clone size: .; V gene: TRBV3-1/TRBV3-2
CDR3 protein: CASSLPRGQKPNTGELFF; CDR3 DNA: TGTGCCAGCAGCTTACCCCGAGGACAGAAGCCGAACACCGGGGAGCTGTTTTTT; J gene: TRBJ2-2; CDR3 length: 18; D gene: .; clone size: .; V gene: TRBV7-3
CDR3 protein: CASSLRDLTPYNEQFF; CDR3 DNA: TGTGCCAGCAGCCTCCGGGACTTAACCCCCTACAATGAGCAGTTCTTC; J gene: TRBJ2-1; CDR3 length: 16; D gene: .; clone size: .; V gene: TRBV3-1/TRBV3-2
CDR3 protein: CASRGPGNTIYF; CDR3 DNA: TGTGCCAGCAGGGGACCTGGAAACACCATATATTTT; J gene: TRBJ1-3; CDR3 length: 12; D gene: .; clone size: .; V gene: TRBV5-6